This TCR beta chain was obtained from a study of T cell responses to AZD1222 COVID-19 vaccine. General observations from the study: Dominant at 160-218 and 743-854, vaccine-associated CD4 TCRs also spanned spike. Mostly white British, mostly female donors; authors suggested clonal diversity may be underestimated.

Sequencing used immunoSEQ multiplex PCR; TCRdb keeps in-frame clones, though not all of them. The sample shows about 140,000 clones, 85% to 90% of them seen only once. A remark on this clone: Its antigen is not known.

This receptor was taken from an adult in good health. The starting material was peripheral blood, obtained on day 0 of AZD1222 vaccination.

The CDR3 DNA sequence: TGTGCCAGCAGCCAAGATAGCGGGGGGGCCTACGAGCAGTACTTC. Amino acid sequence: CASSQDSGGAYEQYF. The V gene is TRBV4-2, the J gene TRBJ2-7, with 11 positions matching TRBD2. Germline values: CDR1 LGHNA, CDR2 YNFKEQ. The CDR3 covers 15 residues. V was clipped by 0 bases and J by 2 bases; unmatched bases: 0.